This TCR beta chain was retrieved from a study of blood T cell repertoires in COVID-19. Study information: From T cells, B-cell-depleted T cells, or PBMCs came the material, which was cDNA or gDNA.

Each recovered donor of Cohort 3 presented with two negative PCRs, clearance, or symptom resolution. From germline, CDR1 is MNHEY and CDR2 SVGAGI. Trimming cost V 6 bases and J 6 bases; bases outside gene matches: 4. There are 13 residues in the CDR3. Data came from immunoSEQ multiplex PCR; TCRdb stores just in-frame clones and leaves some out. The sample holds under 450,000 clones, 70% to 90% seen once. The chain recombines TRBV6-5 with TRBJ2-1; 8 bases agree with TRBD1. This TCR came from a young man who had recovered from COVID-19. Sequencing used PBMCs or T cells enriched from blood (not recorded which). CDR3 in amino acids: CASSVDRGNEQFF. CDR3 sequence (DNA): TGTGCCAGCAGCGTAGACAGGGGCAATGAGCAGTTCTTC.